This is a list of T cell receptor beta chains from one sample in a study of cytomegalovirus exposure and HLA in healthy donors. Measured with immunoSEQ multiplex PCR; TCRdb has only the in-frame clones, and not every one. The sample shows about 170,000 clones, around 82% of them seen only once. Source material: PBMCs. Receptor source: a male donor in good health and CMV-seronegative. Both conserved end residues are part of each CDR3. The order of the fields is V gene, D gene, J gene, CDR3 protein. A D gene is named only where the DNA matches it firmly.

V: TRBV5-1
D: NA
J: TRBJ1-5
CDR3: CASSLDVGRQPQHF

V: TRBV7-9
D: NA
J: TRBJ2-5
CDR3: CASSPGLSETQYF

V: TRBV7-3
D: NA
J: TRBJ2-6
CDR3: CASSFGQGVSGANVLTF

V: TRBV9
D: TRBD2
J: TRBJ2-1
CDR3: CASSVDLFGAGGGNEQFF

V: TRBV9
D: NA
J: TRBJ1-2
CDR3: CASSGAPSYYGYTF

V: TRBV9
D: TRBD1
J: TRBJ2-3
CDR3: CASSETASTGTGTDTQYF

V: TRBV10-3
D: TRBD2
J: TRBJ2-7
CDR3: CAISGTSGGYEQYF

V: TRBV27
D: TRBD1
J: TRBJ2-6
CDR3: CASSLTGTNSGANVLTF

V: TRBV9
D: NA
J: TRBJ1-1
CDR3: CASSVWSPGGEGTEAFF

V: TRBV19
D: NA
J: TRBJ1-1
CDR3: CASSIAQGGTEAFF

V: TRBV4-1
D: NA
J: TRBJ1-2
CDR3: CASSQEGGFKGHAISNYGYTF

V: TRBV6-1
D: TRBD2
J: NA
CDR3: CASSENFAGGNYEQYF

V: TRBV9
D: NA
J: TRBJ1-4
CDR3: CASSAPGTMDEKLFF

V: TRBV11-3
D: TRBD2
J: TRBJ2-2
CDR3: CASSLGLAGAGGELFF

V: TRBV5-1
D: NA
J: TRBJ2-1
CDR3: CASSFEEQSYNEQFF

V: TRBV5-1
D: NA
J: TRBJ2-7
CDR3: CASSLGGRANEQYF

V: TRBV7-7
D: TRBD2
J: TRBJ2-1
CDR3: CASSPRTWSGGISYNEQFF

V: TRBV6-5
D: TRBD1
J: TRBJ1-2
CDR3: CASSPIPTGMNGYTF

V: TRBV4-1
D: NA
J: TRBJ2-1
CDR3: CASSHALSSYNEQFF

V: TRBV9
D: TRBD2
J: TRBJ2-1
CDR3: CASSVVASGDNEQFF

V: TRBV7-2
D: TRBD2
J: TRBJ2-1
CDR3: CASSTSGTSGRFEQFF

V: TRBV19
D: TRBD1
J: TRBJ1-5
CDR3: CASIPGQGASNQPQHF

V: TRBV7-2
D: NA
J: TRBJ2-3
CDR3: CASSFTSTQYF

V: TRBV5-4
D: TRBD1
J: TRBJ1-6
CDR3: CASSLGTGENSPLHF

V: TRBV19
D: TRBD1
J: TRBJ2-5
CDR3: CASSTNRDRGRETQYF

V: TRBV10-3
D: TRBD2
J: TRBJ2-3
CDR3: CAISESAGEGADTQYF

V: TRBV25-1
D: NA
J: TRBJ1-1
CDR3: CASRNGHSRKNTEAFF

V: TRBV5-1
D: TRBD1
J: TRBJ2-7
CDR3: CASSFTGQNLYEQYF

V: TRBV7-9
D: TRBD1
J: TRBJ2-2
CDR3: CASSHPRGQNTGELFF

V: TRBV4-2
D: TRBD1
J: TRBJ1-1
CDR3: CASSQATGGYTEAFF

V: TRBV7-9
D: NA
J: TRBJ1-6
CDR3: CSGGGNSPLHF

V: TRBV7-9
D: NA
J: TRBJ1-6
CDR3: CSSSADRSSYNSPLHF

V: TRBV15
D: NA
J: TRBJ2-5
CDR3: CATSRDLGGSETQYF

V: TRBV7-8
D: TRBD1
J: TRBJ2-3
CDR3: CASSLALGQQSTDTQYF

V: TRBV6-6
D: TRBD1
J: TRBJ2-3
CDR3: CASRQGADTQYF

V: TRBV7-2
D: NA
J: TRBJ1-1
CDR3: CASSQMRGGTEAFF

V: TRBV5-1
D: TRBD1
J: TRBJ2-1
CDR3: CASSPGRGQGIHEQFF

V: TRBV7-9
D: TRBD2
J: TRBJ2-1
CDR3: CASRLNLAGGHNEQFF

V: TRBV6-1
D: NA
J: TRBJ1-1
CDR3: CASSESGRMLAFF

V: TRBV12-2
D: NA
J: TRBJ2-3
CDR3: CASRKGVGTDTQYF

V: TRBV5-1
D: NA
J: TRBJ2-2
CDR3: CASSPGAGEVGELFF

V: TRBV6-6
D: NA
J: TRBJ2-7
CDR3: CASTSISGGPSHEQYF

V: TRBV18
D: NA
J: TRBJ1-1
CDR3: CASSPTGGTEAFF

V: TRBV6-5
D: TRBD2
J: NA
CDR3: CASSYSGAGGSYEQYF

V: TRBV4-3
D: TRBD1
J: TRBJ2-2
CDR3: CASSQMTGVGPGELFF

V: TRBV9
D: TRBD2
J: TRBJ2-1
CDR3: CASSGLTSGRGGFYNEQFF

V: TRBV5-1
D: TRBD2
J: TRBJ2-3
CDR3: CASSPTITSGTDTQYF

V: TRBV2
D: TRBD1
J: TRBJ2-5
CDR3: CASNRDRGETQYF

V: TRBV25-1
D: NA
J: TRBJ1-3
CDR3: CASSELGAWGNTIYF

V: TRBV7-6
D: TRBD1
J: TRBJ1-2
CDR3: CASSMEARGFYGYTF

V: TRBV29-1
D: NA
J: TRBJ2-2
CDR3: CSAMDPLEAGELFF

V: TRBV4-1
D: TRBD1
J: TRBJ2-7
CDR3: CASRAGTGGYEQYF

V: TRBV11-3
D: NA
J: TRBJ1-1
CDR3: CASSLGAGPNTEAFF

V: TRBV7-9
D: NA
J: TRBJ1-5
CDR3: CASSASGANQPQHF

V: TRBV5-8
D: NA
J: TRBJ2-1
CDR3: CASSLDGFGSAVAEQFF